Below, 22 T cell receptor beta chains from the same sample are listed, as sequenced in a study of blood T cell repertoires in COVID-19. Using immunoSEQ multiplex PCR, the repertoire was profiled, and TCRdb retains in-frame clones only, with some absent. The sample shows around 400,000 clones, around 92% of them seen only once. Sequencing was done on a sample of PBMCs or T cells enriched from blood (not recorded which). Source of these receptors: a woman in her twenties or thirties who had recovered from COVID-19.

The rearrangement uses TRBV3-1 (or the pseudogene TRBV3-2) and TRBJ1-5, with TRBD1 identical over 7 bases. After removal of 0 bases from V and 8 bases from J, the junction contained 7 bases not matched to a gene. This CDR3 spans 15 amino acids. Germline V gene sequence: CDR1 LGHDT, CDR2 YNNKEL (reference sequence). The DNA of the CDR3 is TGTGCCAGCAGCCAAGATAGGGGGACAGCAGAGCCCCAGCATTTT. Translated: CASSQDRGTAEPQHF.

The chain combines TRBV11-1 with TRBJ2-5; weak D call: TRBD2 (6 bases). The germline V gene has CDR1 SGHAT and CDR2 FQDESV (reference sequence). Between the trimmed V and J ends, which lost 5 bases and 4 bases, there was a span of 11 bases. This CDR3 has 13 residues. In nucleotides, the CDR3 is TGTGCCAGCAGCCTGGGACTGGGAGAGACCCAGTACTTC. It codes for CASSLGLGETQYF. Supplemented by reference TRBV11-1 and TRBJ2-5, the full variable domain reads EAEVAQSPRYKITEKSQAVAFWCDPISGHATLYWYRQILGQGPELLVQFQDESVVDDSQLPKDRFSAERLKGVDSTLKIQPAELGDSAMYLCASSLGLGETQYFGPGTRLLVL.

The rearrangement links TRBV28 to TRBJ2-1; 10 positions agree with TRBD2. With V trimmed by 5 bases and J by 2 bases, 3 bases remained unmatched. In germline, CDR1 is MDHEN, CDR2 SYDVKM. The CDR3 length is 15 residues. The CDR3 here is CASSPSGSTYNEQFF. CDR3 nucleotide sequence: TGTGCCAGCAGTCCTAGCGGGAGTACCTACAATGAGCAGTTCTTC.

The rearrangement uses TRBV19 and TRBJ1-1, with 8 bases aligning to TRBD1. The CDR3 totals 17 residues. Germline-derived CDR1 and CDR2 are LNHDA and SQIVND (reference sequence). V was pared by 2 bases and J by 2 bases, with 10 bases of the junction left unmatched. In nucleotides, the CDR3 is TGTGCCAGTAGTATAACCCCCGCAGGGGGCCTAAACACTGAAGCTTTCTTT. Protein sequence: CASSITPAGGLNTEAFF.

Here the CDR3 DNA reads TGTGCCAGCAGTTTTACACCGAACTACGAGCAGTACTTC. It yields the protein CASSFTPNYEQYF. This chain connects TRBV27 to TRBJ2-7, with unresolved D. This CDR3 contains 13 residues. Germline V CDR1 and CDR2: MNHEY, SMNVEV (reference sequence). Deletions cut 3 bases from V and 3 bases from J, with 9 bases between.

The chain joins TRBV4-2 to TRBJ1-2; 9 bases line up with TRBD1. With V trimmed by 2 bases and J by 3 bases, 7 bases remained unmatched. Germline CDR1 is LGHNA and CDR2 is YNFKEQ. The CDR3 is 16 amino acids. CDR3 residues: CASSQSRTGVHYGYTF. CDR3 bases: TGTGCCAGCAGCCAATCAAGGACAGGGGTTCACTATGGCTACACCTTC.

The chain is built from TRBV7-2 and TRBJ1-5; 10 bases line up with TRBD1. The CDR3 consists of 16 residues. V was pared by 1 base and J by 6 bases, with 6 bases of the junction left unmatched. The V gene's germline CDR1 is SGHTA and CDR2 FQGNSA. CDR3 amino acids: CASSLGGTGVPQPQHF. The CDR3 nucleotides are TGTGCCAGCAGCTTAGGAGGGACAGGGGTGCCTCAGCCCCAGCATTTT.

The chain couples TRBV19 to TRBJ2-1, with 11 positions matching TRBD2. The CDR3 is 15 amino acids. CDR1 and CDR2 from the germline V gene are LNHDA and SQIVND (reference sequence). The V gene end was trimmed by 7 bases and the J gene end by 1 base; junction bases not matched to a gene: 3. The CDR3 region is CASTGTSGSYNEQFF. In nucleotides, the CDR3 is TGTGCCAGTACCGGGACTAGCGGTTCCTACAATGAGCAGTTCTTC.

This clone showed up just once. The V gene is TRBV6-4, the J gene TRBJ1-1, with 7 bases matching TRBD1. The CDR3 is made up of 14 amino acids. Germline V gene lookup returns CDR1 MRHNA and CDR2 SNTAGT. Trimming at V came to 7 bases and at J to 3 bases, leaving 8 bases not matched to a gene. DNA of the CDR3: TGTGCCAGCAAGGGGCCCAGGGGGGACACTGAAGCTTTCTTT. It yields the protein CASKGPRGDTEAFF.

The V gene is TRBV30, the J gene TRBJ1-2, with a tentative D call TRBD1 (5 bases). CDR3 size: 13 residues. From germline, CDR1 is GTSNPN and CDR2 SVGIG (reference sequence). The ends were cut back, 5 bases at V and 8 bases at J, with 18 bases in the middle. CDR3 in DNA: TGTGCCTGGGGTGGCACAATAAGGGGCGGCTACACCTTC. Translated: CAWGGTIRGGYTF.

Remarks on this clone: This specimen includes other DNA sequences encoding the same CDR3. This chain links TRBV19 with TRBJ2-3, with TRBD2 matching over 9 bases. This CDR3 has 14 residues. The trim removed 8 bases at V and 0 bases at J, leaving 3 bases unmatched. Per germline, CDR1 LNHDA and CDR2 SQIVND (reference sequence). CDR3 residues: CASSTSGSTDTQYF. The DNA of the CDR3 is TGTGCCAGTTCCACTAGCGGGAGCACAGATACGCAGTATTTT.

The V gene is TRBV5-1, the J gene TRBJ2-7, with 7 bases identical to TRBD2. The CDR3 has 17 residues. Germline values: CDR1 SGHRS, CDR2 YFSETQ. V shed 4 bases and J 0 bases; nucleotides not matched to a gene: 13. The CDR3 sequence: CASSPVTTSRSSYEQYF. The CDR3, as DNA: TGCGCCAGCAGCCCAGTCACGACTAGCAGAAGCTCCTACGAGCAGTACTTC.

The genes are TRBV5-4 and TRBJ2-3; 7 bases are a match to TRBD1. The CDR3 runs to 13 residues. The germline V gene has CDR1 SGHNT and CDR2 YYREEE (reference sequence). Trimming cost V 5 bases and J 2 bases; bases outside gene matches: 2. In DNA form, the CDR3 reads TGTGCCAGCAGAGGGACAGACACAGATACGCAGTATTTT. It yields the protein CASRGTDTDTQYF.

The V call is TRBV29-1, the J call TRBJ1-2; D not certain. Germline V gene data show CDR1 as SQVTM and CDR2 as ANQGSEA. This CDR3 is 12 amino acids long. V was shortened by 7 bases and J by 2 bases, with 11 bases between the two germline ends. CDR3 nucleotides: TGCAGCGCTAGGTCCAGGAACTATGGCTACACCTTC. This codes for CSARSRNYGYTF.

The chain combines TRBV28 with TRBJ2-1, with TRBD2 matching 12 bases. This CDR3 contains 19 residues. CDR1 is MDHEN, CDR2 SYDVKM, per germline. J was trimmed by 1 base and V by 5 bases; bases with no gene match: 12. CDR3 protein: CASSRGTSGYTFSYNEQFF. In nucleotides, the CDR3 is TGTGCCAGCAGTCGCGGGACTAGCGGGTATACATTTTCCTACAATGAGCAGTTCTTC.

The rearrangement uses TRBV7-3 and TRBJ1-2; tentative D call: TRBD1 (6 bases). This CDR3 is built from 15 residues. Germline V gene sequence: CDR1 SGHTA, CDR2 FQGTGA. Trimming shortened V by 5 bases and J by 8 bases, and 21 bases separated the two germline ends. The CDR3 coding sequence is TGTGCCAGCAGCGCCGAACCTACAGGGCTAGGAGGCTACACCTTC. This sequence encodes CASSAEPTGLGGYTF.

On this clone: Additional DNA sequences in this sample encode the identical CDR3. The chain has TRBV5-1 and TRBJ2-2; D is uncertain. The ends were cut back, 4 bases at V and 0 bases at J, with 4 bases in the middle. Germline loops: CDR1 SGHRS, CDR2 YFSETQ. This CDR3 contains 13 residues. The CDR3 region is CASSPANTGELFF. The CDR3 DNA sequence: TGCGCCAGCAGCCCTGCGAACACCGGGGAGCTGTTTTTT.

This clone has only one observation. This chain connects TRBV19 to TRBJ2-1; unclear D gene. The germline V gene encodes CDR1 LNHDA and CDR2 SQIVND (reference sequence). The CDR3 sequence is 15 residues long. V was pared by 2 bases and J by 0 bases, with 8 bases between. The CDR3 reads CASSITSSSYNEQFF. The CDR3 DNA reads TGTGCCAGTAGTATAACCTCCAGCTCCTACAATGAGCAGTTCTTC.

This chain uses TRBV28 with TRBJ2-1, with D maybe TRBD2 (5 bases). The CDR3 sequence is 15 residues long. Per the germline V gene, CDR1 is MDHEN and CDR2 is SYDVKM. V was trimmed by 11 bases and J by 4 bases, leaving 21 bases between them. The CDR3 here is CASTLPGMEYNEQFF. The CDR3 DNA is TGTGCCTCCACCCTCCCCGGGATGGAATACAATGAGCAGTTCTTC.

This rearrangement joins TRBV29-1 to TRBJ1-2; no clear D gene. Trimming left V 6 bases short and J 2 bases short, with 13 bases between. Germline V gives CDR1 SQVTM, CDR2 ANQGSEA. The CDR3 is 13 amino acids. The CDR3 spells CSVQTTKNYGYTF. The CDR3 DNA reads TGCAGCGTACAGACTACTAAGAACTATGGCTACACCTTC.

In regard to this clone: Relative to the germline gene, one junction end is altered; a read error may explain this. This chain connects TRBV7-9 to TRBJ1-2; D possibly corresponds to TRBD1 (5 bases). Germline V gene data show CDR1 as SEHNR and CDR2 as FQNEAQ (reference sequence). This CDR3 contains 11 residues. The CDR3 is CASSSDSGPDF. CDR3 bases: TGTGCCAGCAGCTCCGACAGTGGGCCAGACTTC.

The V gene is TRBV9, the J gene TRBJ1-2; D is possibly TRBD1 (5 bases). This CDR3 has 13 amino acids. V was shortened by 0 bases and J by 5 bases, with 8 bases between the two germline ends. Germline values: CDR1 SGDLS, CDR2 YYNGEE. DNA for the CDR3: TGTGCCAGCAGCGTAGGCAGGGAATATGGCTACACCTTC. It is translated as CASSVGREYGYTF.